The clone carrying this TCR beta chain was picked up one time. What it binds is not known. Per germline, CDR1 LGHNA and CDR2 YSLEER. V lost 1 base, J lost 7 bases, and 16 bases lay in between. The CDR3 contains 16 residues. It was with 60 Vbeta and 13 Jbeta primers that the PCR ran. Assay used: immunoSEQ multiplex PCR; TCRdb lists only in-frame clones, some missing. The table shows about 130,000 clones, with 81% occurring only once. This entry comes from a study of cytomegalovirus exposure and HLA in healthy donors. Study-level findings and limits: A reported reduction in N-insertions relative to the roughly 700-donor mean was seen in an Asian-associated ancestry cluster in a later analysis.

The origin of this receptor is a man aged 18-30 years in good health and CMV-seronegative. The specimen sequenced was PBMCs. The genes are TRBV4-3 and TRBJ1-4; no clear D gene. CDR3 nucleotides: TGCGCCAGCAGCCAAGTGACGGGAGGGCCGGGTGAAAAACTGTTTTTT. This translates into CASSQVTGGPGEKLFF.